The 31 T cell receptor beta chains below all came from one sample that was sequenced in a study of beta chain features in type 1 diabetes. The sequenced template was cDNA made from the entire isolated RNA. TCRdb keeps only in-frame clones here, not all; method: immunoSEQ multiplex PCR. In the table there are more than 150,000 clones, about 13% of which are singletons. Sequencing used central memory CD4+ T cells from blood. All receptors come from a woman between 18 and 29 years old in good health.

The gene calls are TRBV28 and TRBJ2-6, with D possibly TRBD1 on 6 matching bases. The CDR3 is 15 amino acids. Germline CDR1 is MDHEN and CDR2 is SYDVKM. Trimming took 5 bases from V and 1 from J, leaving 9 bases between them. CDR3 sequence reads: CASSPQGSGANVLTF. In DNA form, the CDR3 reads TGTGCCAGCAGTCCACAGGGATCTGGGGCCAACGTCCTGACTTTC.

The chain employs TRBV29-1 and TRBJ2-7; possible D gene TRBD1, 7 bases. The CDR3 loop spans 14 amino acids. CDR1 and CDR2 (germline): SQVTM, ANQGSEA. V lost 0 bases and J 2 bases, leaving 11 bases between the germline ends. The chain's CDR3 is CSVEDRGVPYEQYF. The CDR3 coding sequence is TGCAGCGTTGAAGACAGGGGGGTCCCCTACGAGCAGTACTTC.

As DNA, the CDR3 is TGTGCCAGCAGTTCCGCACAGGGGATCGGGGGCTACACCTTC. This encodes CASSSAQGIGGYTF. J is TRBJ1-2 and V is TRBV28; 7 nucleotides align to TRBD1. CDR3 length: 14 residues. After removal of 4 bases from V and 8 bases from J, the junction contained 10 bases not matched to a gene. Germline V lookup: CDR1 MDHEN, CDR2 SYDVKM.

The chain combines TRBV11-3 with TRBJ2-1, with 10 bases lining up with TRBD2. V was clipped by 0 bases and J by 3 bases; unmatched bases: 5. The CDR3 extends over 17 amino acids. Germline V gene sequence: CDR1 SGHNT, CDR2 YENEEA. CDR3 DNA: TGTGCCAGCAGCTTAGAAACTAGCGGGGACATCTACAATGAGCAGTTCTTC. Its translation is CASSLETSGDIYNEQFF.

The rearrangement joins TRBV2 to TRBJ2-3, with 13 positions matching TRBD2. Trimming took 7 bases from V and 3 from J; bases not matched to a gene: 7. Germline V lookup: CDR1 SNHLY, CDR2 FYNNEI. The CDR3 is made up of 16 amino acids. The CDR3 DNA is TGTGCCAGCAAAGGGACTAGCGGGATACGTACAGATACGCAGTATTTT. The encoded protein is CASKGTSGIRTDTQYF. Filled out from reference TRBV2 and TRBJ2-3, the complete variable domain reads EPEVTQTPSHQVTQMGQEVILRCVPISNHLYFYWYRQILGQKVEFLVSFYNNEISEKSEIFDDQFSVERPDGSNFTLKIRSTKLEDSAMYFCASKGTSGIRTDTQYFGPGTRLTVL.

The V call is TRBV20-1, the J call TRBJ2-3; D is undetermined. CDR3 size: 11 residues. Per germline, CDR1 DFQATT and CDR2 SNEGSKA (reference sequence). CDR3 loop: CSVRAADTQYF. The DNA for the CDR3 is TGCAGCGTTAGAGCCGCAGATACGCAGTATTTT.

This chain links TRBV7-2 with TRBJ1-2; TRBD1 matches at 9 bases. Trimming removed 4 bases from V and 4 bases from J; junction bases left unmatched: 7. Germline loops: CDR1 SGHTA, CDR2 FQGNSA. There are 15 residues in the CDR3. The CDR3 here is CASSSKQGAIYGYTF. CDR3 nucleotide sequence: TGTGCCAGCAGCTCTAAACAGGGGGCGATCTATGGCTACACCTTC. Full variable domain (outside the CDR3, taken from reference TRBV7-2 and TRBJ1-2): GAGVSQSPSNKVTEKGKDVELRCDPISGHTALYWYRQSLGQGLEFLIYFQGNSAPDKSGLPSDRFSAERTGGSVSTLTIQRTQQEDSAVYLCASSSKQGAIYGYTFGSGTRLTVV.

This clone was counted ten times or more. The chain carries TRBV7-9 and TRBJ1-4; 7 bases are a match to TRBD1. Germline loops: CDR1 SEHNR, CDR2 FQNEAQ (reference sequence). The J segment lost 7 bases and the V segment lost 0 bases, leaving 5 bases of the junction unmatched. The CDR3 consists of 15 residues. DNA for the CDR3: TGTGCCAGCAGCTTAGCGGGCAGGGGGACTGAAAAACTGTTTTTT. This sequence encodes CASSLAGRGTEKLFF.

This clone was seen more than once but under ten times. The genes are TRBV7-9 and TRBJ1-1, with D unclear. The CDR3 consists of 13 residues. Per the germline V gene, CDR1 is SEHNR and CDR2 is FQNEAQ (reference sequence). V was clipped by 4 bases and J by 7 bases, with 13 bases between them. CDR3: CASSSGRFFEAFF. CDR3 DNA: TGTGCCAGCAGCTCAGGCAGGTTTTTTGAAGCTTTCTTT.

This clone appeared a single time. CDR3 sequence (DNA): TGTGCCAGTAGTGGACTAGCGGGAGTCCAAGAGACCCAGTACTTC. It encodes CASSGLAGVQETQYF. The V gene is TRBV19, the J gene TRBJ2-5; 13 positions match TRBD2. CDR1 is LNHDA and CDR2 is SQIVND in the germline V gene (reference sequence). This CDR3 is built from 15 residues. Trimming removed 5 bases from V and 1 base from J; junction bases left unmatched: 1.

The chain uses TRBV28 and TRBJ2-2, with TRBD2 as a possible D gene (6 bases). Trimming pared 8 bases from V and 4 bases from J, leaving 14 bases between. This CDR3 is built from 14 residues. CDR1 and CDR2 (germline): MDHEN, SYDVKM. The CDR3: CASYAGLSTGELFF. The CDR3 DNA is TGTGCCAGCTATGCGGGGCTTAGCACCGGGGAGCTGTTTTTT.

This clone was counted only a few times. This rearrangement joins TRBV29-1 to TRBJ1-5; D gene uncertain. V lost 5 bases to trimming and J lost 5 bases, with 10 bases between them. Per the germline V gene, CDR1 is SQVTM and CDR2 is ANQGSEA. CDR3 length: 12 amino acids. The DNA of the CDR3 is TGCAGCGTTTCTAACAGAGATCAGCCCCAGCATTTT. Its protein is CSVSNRDQPQHF.

The CDR3 DNA reads TGTGCCAGCAGTTCTCCCACAGGGGGGAACAATGAGCAGTTCTTC. Translated, it gives CASSSPTGGNNEQFF. V is TRBV28 and J is TRBJ2-1; 8 bases align to TRBD1. The CDR3 has 15 residues. Germline V lookup: CDR1 MDHEN, CDR2 SYDVKM. Losses at the gene ends were 4 bases for V and 5 bases for J; bases not matched to a gene: 7. The entire variable domain, with the rest obtained from reference TRBV28 and TRBJ2-1, is as follows: DVKVTQSSRYLVKRTGEKVFLECVQDMDHENMFWYRQDPGLGLRLIYFSYDVKMKEKGDIPEGYSVSREKKERFSLILESASTNQTSMYLCASSSPTGGNNEQFFGPGTRLTVL.

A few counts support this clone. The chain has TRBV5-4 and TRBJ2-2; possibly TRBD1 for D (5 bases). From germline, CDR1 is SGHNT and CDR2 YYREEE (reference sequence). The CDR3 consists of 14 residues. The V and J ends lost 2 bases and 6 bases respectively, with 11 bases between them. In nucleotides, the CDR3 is TGTGCCAGCAGCTTACTGACAGATCCCGGGGAGCTGTTTTTT. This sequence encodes CASSLLTDPGELFF.

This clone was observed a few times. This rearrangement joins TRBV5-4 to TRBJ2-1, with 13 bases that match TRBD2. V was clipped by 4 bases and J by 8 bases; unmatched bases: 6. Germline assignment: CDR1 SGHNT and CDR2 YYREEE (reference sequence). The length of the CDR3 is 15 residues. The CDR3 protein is CASSIRTSGSYEQFF. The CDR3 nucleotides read TGTGCCAGCAGCATCCGGACTAGCGGGAGTTATGAGCAGTTCTTC. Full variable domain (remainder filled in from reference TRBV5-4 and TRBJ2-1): ETGVTQSPTHLIKTRGQQVTLRCSSQSGHNTVSWYQQALGQGPQFIFQYYREEENGRGNFPPRFSGLQFPNYSSELNVNALELDDSALYLCASSIRTSGSYEQFFGPGTRLTVL.

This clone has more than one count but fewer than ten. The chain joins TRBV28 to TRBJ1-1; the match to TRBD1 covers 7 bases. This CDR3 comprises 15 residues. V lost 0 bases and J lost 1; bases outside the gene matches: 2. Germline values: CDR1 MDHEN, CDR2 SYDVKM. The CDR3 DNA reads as TGTGCCAGCAGTTTATGGTCAGGGGGGAACACTGAAGCTTTCTTT. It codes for CASSLWSGGNTEAFF.

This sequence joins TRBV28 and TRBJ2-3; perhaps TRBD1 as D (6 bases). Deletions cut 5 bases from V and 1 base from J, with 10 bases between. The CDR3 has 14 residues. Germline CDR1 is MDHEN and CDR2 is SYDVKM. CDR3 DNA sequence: TGTGCCAGCAGTGGGACATGGGGCACAGATACGCAGTATTTT. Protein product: CASSGTWGTDTQYF.

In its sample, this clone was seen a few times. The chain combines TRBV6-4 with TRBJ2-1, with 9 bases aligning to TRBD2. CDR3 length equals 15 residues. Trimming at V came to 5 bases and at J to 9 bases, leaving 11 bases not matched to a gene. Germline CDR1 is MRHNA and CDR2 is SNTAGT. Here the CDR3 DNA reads TGTGCCAGCAGTTTCACCGGGACTAGCAACGGTGAGCAGTTCTTC. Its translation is CASSFTGTSNGEQFF.

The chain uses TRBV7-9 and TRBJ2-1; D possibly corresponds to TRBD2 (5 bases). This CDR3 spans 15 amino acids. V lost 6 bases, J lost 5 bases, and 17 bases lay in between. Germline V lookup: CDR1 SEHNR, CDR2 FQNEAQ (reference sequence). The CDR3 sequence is CASRSQGSHHNEQFF. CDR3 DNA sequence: TGTGCCAGCAGATCCCAAGGGAGCCATCACAATGAGCAGTTCTTC. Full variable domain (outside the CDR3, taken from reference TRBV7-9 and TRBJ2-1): DTGVSQNPRHKITKRGQNVTFRCDPISEHNRLYWYRQTLGQGPEFLTYFQNEAQLEKSRLLSDRFSAERPKGSFSTLEIQRTEQGDSAMYLCASRSQGSHHNEQFFGPGTRLTVL.

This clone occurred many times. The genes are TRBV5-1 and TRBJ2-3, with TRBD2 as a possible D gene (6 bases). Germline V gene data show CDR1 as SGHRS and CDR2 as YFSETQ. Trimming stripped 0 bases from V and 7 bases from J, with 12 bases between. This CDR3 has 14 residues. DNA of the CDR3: TGCGCCAGCAGCTTGGAGATAGCGGCCTATACGCAGTATTTT. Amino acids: CASSLEIAAYTQYF.

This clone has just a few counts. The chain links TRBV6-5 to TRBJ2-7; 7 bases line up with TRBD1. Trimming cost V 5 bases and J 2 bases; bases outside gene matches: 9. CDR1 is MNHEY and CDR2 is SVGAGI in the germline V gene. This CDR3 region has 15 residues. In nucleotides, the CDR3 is TGTGCCAGCAGTGGGTTAGGGACAGCCACCTACGAGCAGTACTTC. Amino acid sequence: CASSGLGTATYEQYF.

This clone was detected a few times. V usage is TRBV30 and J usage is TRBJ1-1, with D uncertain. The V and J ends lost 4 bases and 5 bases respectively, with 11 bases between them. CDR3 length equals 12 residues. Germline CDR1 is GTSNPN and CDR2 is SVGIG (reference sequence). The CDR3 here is CAWKREATEAFF. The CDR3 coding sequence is TGTGCCTGGAAAAGGGAGGCGACTGAAGCTTTCTTT.

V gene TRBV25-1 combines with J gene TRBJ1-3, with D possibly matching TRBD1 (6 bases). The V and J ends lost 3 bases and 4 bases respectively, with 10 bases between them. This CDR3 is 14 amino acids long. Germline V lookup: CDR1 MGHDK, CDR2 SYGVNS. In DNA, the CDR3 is TGTGCCAGCAGTGAGGGGGGGCACGGAAACACCATATATTTT. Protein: CASSEGGHGNTIYF.

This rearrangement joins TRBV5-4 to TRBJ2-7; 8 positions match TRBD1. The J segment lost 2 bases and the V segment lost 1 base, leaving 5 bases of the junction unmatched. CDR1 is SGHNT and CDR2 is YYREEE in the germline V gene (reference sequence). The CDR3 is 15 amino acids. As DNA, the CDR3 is TGTGCCAGCAGCTTGCACCGGACAGGGACCTACGAGCAGTACTTC. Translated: CASSLHRTGTYEQYF.

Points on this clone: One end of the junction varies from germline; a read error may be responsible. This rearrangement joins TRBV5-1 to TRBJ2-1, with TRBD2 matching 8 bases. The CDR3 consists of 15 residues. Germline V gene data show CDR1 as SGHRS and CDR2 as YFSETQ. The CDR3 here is CASSAGTRSSNEQLF. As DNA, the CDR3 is TGCGCCAGCAGCGCCGGGACTAGGAGCTCCAATGAGCAGCTCTTC.

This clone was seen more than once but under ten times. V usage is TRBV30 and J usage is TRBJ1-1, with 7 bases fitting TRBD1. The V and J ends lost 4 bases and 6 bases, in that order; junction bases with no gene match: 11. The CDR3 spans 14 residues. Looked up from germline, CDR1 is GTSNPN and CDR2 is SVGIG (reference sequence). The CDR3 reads CAWTSFDRVSEAFF. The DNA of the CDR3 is TGTGCCTGGACTTCCTTTGACAGGGTCTCTGAAGCTTTCTTT.

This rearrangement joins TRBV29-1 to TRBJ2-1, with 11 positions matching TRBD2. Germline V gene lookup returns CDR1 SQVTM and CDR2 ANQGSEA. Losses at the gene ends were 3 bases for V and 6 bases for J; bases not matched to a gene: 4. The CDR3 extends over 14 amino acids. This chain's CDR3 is CSVDASGRPNEQFF. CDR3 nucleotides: TGCAGCGTTGACGCTAGCGGGAGGCCCAATGAGCAGTTCTTC.

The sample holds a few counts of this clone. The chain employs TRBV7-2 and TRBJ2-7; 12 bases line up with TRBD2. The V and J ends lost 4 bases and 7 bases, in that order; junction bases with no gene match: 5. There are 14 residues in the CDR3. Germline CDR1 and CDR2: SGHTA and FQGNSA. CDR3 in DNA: TGTGCCAGCAGCTGGACTAGCGGGGCCCTAGAGCAGTACTTC. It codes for CASSWTSGALEQYF.

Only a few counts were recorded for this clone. DNA for the CDR3: TGTGCCTGGAGCGGAAAACTAGCGGGAGCCGGGGAGCTGTTTTTT. Translated, it gives CAWSGKLAGAGELFF. V is TRBV30 and J is TRBJ2-2; the match to TRBD2 covers 11 bases. Per the germline V gene, CDR1 is GTSNPN and CDR2 is SVGIG (reference sequence). This CDR3 spans 15 amino acids. J lost 6 bases, V lost 3 bases, and 6 bases had no gene match.

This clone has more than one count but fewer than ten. CDR3 DNA sequence: TGTGCCAGCTCACCTGCCAGGGGGATTCCCTACGAGCAGTACTTC. This codes for CASSPARGIPYEQYF. The chain couples TRBV18 to TRBJ2-7, with 7 bases fitting TRBD1. CDR1 is KGHSH and CDR2 is LQKENI in the germline V gene. This CDR3 region has 15 residues. The junction had 7 bases not matched to a gene; V was cut back by 3 bases and J by 2 bases.

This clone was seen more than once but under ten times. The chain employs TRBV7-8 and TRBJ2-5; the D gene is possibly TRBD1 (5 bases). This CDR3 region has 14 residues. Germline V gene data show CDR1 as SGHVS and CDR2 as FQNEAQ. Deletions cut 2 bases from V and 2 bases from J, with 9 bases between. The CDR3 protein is CASSLRDRQETQYF. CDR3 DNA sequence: TGTGCCAGCAGCTTACGCGACAGACAAGAGACCCAGTACTTC.